Given below is one T cell receptor beta chain in context. This sample is part of a study of control samples from healthy donors and cancer patients. Trimming removed 7 bases from V and 7 bases from J; junction bases left unmatched: 3. This CDR3 region has 14 residues. Germline V gene lookup returns CDR1 SNHLY and CDR2 FYNNEI. Only in-frame clones appear in the TCRdb table, and some are missing; sequencing was by immunoSEQ multiplex PCR. This table holds about 94,000 clones, about 88% found once. The receptor was derived from a woman aged 45 to 65 in good health. The chain couples TRBV2 to TRBJ2-1; 14 nucleotides match TRBD2. The sequenced material came from blood. The CDR3 bases are TGTGCCAGCAAGGGACTAGCGGGAGCTAATGAGCAGTTCTTC. It codes for CASKGLAGANEQFF. The full variable domain, with the rest looked up from reference TRBV2 and TRBJ2-1, is EPEVTQTPSHQVTQMGQEVILRCVPISNHLYFYWYRQILGQKVEFLVSFYNNEISEKSEIFDDQFSVERPDGSNFTLKIRSTKLEDSAMYFCASKGLAGANEQFFGPGTRLTVL.